Presented here are 3 T cell receptor beta chains from one specimen sequenced in a study of T cell repertoires in aging, cancer and after chemotherapy. TRB rearrangements spanning V, D and J were amplified using mixed TRB-A/B primers. A single record per CDR3 protein comes from TCRdb applying MiXCR to the multiplex PCR reads. The sample contains approximately 610 distinct CDR3 sequences, roughly 29% of which appear only once. The template was genomic DNA from peripheral blood, not RNA. The sequenced sample consisted of blood. The source of these receptors is a human donor with a blood cancer.

This clonotype is medium-sized. This sequence joins TRBV5-6 and TRBJ1-1; the D is unclear. Germline V lookup: CDR1 SGHDT, CDR2 YYEEEE. CDR3 length: 13 amino acids. Trimming removed 3 bases from V and 6 bases from J, with 12 bases in between. CDR3 bases: TGTGCCAGCAGCTCCCGGTCCTGGGCTGAAGCTTTCTTT. Protein product: CASSSRSWAEAFF.

This clonotype turned up a few times. The chain recombines TRBV6-5 with TRBJ2-1; 7 bases match TRBD1. Germline CDR1 is MNHEY and CDR2 is SVGAGI. The CDR3 loop spans 16 amino acids. J gave up 2 bases and V 7 bases, and 11 bases lay outside the gene matches. This CDR3 is CASKILGGQAYNEQFF. The CDR3 DNA sequence: TGTGCCAGCAAAATACTCGGCGGACAGGCCTACAATGAGCAGTTCTTC.

This clonotype is judged large. The chain joins TRBV7-2 to TRBJ2-3; no definite D call. Looked up from germline, CDR1 is SGHTA and CDR2 is FQGNSA. CDR3 length equals 13 residues. V was clipped by 1 base and J by 6 bases, with 8 bases between them. CDR3 residues: CASSLGARDTQYF. In DNA, the CDR3 is TGTGCCAGCAGCTTAGGAGCTCGCGATACGCAGTATTTT.